This TCR beta chain stems from a study of cytomegalovirus exposure and HLA in healthy donors. Germline lookup yields CDR1 MNHEY and CDR2 SMNVEV (reference sequence). V gave up 2 bases and J gave up 6 bases; unmatched junction bases: 5. This CDR3 contains 15 residues. The donors belonged to the roughly 130-subject validation cohort, separate from the approximately 700-subject first cohort. Some clones are missing from TCRdb's copy, which holds only in-frame ones; the method was immunoSEQ multiplex PCR. Of approximately 300,000 clones in the sample, 75% to 90% are singletons; the top ten hold about 0.8%.

Sequencing was done on a sample of PBMCs. The sequence came from a woman under 30 in good health and CMV-seronegative. The chain uses TRBV27 and TRBJ2-1; 9 bases match TRBD1. For the CDR3, the DNA is TGTGCCAGCAGTTTAGGGACAGGGATAGGCAATGAGCAGTTCTTC. Translated, it gives CASSLGTGIGNEQFF.